Shown below are 32 T cell receptor beta chains from a single sample sequenced in a study of patients and donors after allogeneic stem cell transplantation. From the RT-PCR reads, TCRdb called clonotypes with MiXCR, one entry per CDR3 protein. The repertoire holds roughly 230,000 distinct CDR3 sequences, with 13% to 15% as singletons. Sequenced input: blood, either unsorted or a sorted T cell fraction (not recorded which). The receptors were gathered from a human donor who was either an allogeneic HSCT recipient or a stem cell or donor lymphocyte infusion donor (not recorded which). It is not recorded whose cells these are; they may come from a transplant donor.

This clonotype was seen more than once but under ten times. The rearrangement uses TRBV6-5 and TRBJ2-2; D is unclear. CDR1 and CDR2 from the germline V gene are MNHEY and SVGAGI. The CDR3 spans 15 residues. The V and J ends lost 0 bases and 3 bases respectively, with 8 bases between them. The CDR3 reads CASSYSRRHTGELFF. For the CDR3, the DNA is TGTGCCAGCAGTTACTCTAGGCGGCACACCGGGGAGCTGTTTTTT.

This clonotype was picked up a small number of times. This chain links TRBV12-3 or TRBV12-4 with TRBJ2-2; no definite D call. V lost 2 bases and J lost 2, with 6 bases in between. The CDR3 is made up of 14 amino acids. In DNA, the CDR3 is TGTGCCAGCAGTTTAAATTCCAACACCGGGGAGCTGTTTTTT. Protein product: CASSLNSNTGELFF.

J is TRBJ1-5 and V is TRBV19; D gene ambiguous. CDR3 size: 13 residues. Trimming left V 3 bases short and J 10 bases short, with 13 bases between. The germline CDR1 and CDR2 sequences are LNHDA and SQIVND (reference sequence). The CDR3: CASSMKAMLPQHF. DNA of the CDR3: TGTGCCAGTAGTATGAAGGCCATGCTACCCCAGCATTTT. Filled out from reference TRBV19 and TRBJ1-5, the complete variable domain reads DGGITQSPKYLFRKEGQNVTLSCEQNLNHDAMYWYRQDPGQGLRLIYYSQIVNDFQKGDIAEGYSVSREKKESFPLTVTSAQKNPTAFYLCASSMKAMLPQHFGDGTRLSIL.

CDR3 nucleotides: TGTGCCAGTAGCGTATACTCCGGACAGAATTACTACGAGCAGTACTTC. Translating it yields CASSVYSGQNYYEQYF. The genes are TRBV19 and TRBJ2-7, with D tentatively TRBD1 (6 bases). CDR3 size: 16 residues. Germline V gives CDR1 LNHDA, CDR2 SQIVND (reference sequence). V was shortened by 6 bases and J by 3 bases, with 21 bases between the two germline ends.

The chain recombines TRBV3-1 with TRBJ2-7; the match to TRBD2 covers 14 bases. The J segment lost 7 bases and the V segment lost 5 bases, leaving 10 bases of the junction unmatched. The germline gives CDR1 LGHDT, CDR2 YNNKEL (reference sequence). This CDR3 comprises 16 residues. Written as DNA, the CDR3 is TGTGCCAGCAGCGACGCCGGGACTAGCGGGGGTCGGGAGCAGTACTTC. This gives the protein CASSDAGTSGGREQYF.

The chain combines TRBV5-4 with TRBJ1-2; 9 bases are shared with TRBD1. CDR3 length: 13 residues. CDR1 is SGHNT and CDR2 is YYREEE in the germline V gene (reference sequence). V lost 5 bases to trimming and J lost 8 bases; unmatched junction nucleotides: 7. The CDR3 region has the DNA TGTGCCAGCAGGGGGACAGGGAATCGAGGCTACACCTTC. It yields the protein CASRGTGNRGYTF.

The chain joins TRBV10-3 to TRBJ1-2; 7 nucleotides agree with TRBD1. Trimming took 6 bases from V and 4 from J; bases not matched to a gene: 11. This CDR3 contains 15 residues. CDR1 is ENHRY, CDR2 SYGVKD, per germline. CDR3 in amino acids: CAISGTGAFGYGYTF. Written as DNA, the CDR3 is TGTGCCATCAGCGGAACAGGGGCCTTTGGCTATGGCTACACCTTC.

This clonotype was picked up a small number of times. The rearrangement uses TRBV6-5 and TRBJ1-6; possible D gene TRBD1, 5 bases. Looked up from germline, CDR1 is MNHEY and CDR2 is SVGAGI. V was clipped by 0 bases and J by 8 bases, with 11 bases between them. CDR3 length equals 15 residues. The CDR3 here is CASSYSGGGDSPLHF. CDR3 nucleotide sequence: TGTGCCAGCAGTTACTCGGGGGGAGGGGATTCACCCCTCCACTTT.

In this sample, this clonotype turned up many times. This sequence joins TRBV7-8 and TRBJ2-3, with 7 bases fitting TRBD1. V lost 2 bases to trimming and J lost 1 base; unmatched junction nucleotides: 3. Germline CDR1 SGHVS, CDR2 FQNEAQ. The CDR3 runs to 15 residues. CDR3 coding DNA: TGTGCCAGCAGCTTATACGGGACAGGCACAGATACGCAGTATTTT. Amino acids: CASSLYGTGTDTQYF.

The CDR3 DNA sequence: TGTGCCACCAGTGATCCTGCTGTGGACGCTGGGGCCAACGTCCTGACTTTC. Translating gives CATSDPAVDAGANVLTF. The gene calls are TRBV24-1 and TRBJ2-6; D is unclear. Trimming removed 3 bases from V and 2 bases from J, with 13 bases in between. The CDR3 covers 17 residues. Germline V lookup: CDR1 KGHDR, CDR2 SFDVKD.

CDR3 nucleotides: TGTGCCAGCAGTTTTGCCCCGGCAAGTGAGTATCAGCCCCAGCATTTT. Amino acids: CASSFAPASEYQPQHF. V and J are TRBV6-5 and TRBJ1-5; D not certain. CDR3 length equals 16 residues. CDR1 and CDR2 from the germline V gene are MNHEY and SVGAGI. V lost 4 bases to trimming and J lost 5 bases, with 18 bases between them.

This clonotype is labeled as medium-sized. The gene calls are TRBV19 and TRBJ2-5, with unresolved D. The germline CDR1 and CDR2 sequences are LNHDA and SQIVND (reference sequence). CDR3 length: 11 amino acids. The V end was cut by 9 bases, the J end by 3 bases, with 8 bases between. For the CDR3, the DNA is TGTGCCAGCAGAGCCAAAGAGACCCAGTACTTC. It codes for CASRAKETQYF.

This clonotype was counted many times. The chain couples TRBV5-1 to TRBJ2-5, with 7 bases matching TRBD2. Germline trimming cut 0 bases from V and 5 bases from J; bases unmatched to any gene: 7. CDR3 size: 15 residues. Germline V gene lookup returns CDR1 SGHRS and CDR2 YFSETQ. For the CDR3, the DNA is TGCGCCAGCAGCTTGGAGCCTAGCGGTGGGGAGACCCAGTACTTC. Translated, it gives CASSLEPSGGETQYF.

This clonotype occurred many times. This chain joins TRBV29-1 and TRBJ2-3; no definite D call. The germline V and J ends were trimmed by 7 bases and 1 base, with 15 bases remaining between them. This CDR3 region has 14 residues. CDR1 is SQVTM and CDR2 is ANQGSEA in the germline V gene. This CDR3 is CSAPWAVGTDTQYF. In nucleotides, the CDR3 is TGCAGCGCCCCTTGGGCGGTGGGCACAGATACGCAGTATTTT.

J is TRBJ2-7 and V is TRBV20-1, with 9 bases fitting TRBD2. Germline V gives CDR1 DFQATT, CDR2 SNEGSKA (reference sequence). V shed 1 base and J 4 bases; nucleotides not matched to a gene: 11. The CDR3 runs to 16 residues. Here the CDR3 reads CSARGATGTSRYEQYF. The CDR3 coding sequence is TGCAGTGCTAGAGGAGCGACCGGGACTAGCAGGTACGAGCAGTACTTC.

The chain joins TRBV4-2 to TRBJ1-2; D is possibly TRBD1 (5 bases). V shed 1 base and J shed 2 bases, with 11 bases lying between them. Looked up from germline, CDR1 is LGHNA and CDR2 is YNFKEQ. This CDR3 has 15 residues. The CDR3 bases are TGTGCCAGCAGCCAAGTGTCAGGGTCAAACTATGGCTACACCTTC. It encodes CASSQVSGSNYGYTF.

A few counts support this clonotype. The chain links TRBV19 to TRBJ1-2; perhaps TRBD1 as D (5 bases). V was trimmed by 7 bases and J by 8 bases, leaving 17 bases between them. The CDR3 runs 13 residues. The germline gives CDR1 LNHDA, CDR2 SQIVND (reference sequence). The CDR3, as DNA: TGTGCCAGTATCAGACGGGGGGAAGGCGGCTACACCTTC. Translated: CASIRRGEGGYTF.

This clonotype was counted ten times or more. V and J are TRBV20-1 and TRBJ1-5; weak D call: TRBD1 (6 bases). Trimming shortened V by 4 bases and J by 6 bases, and 13 bases separated the two germline ends. The CDR3 sequence is 13 residues long. From germline, CDR1 is DFQATT and CDR2 SNEGSKA (reference sequence). CDR3 nucleotide sequence: TGCAGTGCTATCAGGGGAAAAGGTCAGCCCCAGCATTTT. Amino acid sequence: CSAIRGKGQPQHF.

This clonotype has at least ten counts. CDR3 in amino acids: CASSLEQGMNTEAFF. The CDR3 region has the DNA TGCGCCAGCAGCTTGGAACAGGGGATGAACACTGAAGCTTTCTTT. This chain links TRBV5-1 with TRBJ1-1; 7 nucleotides match TRBD1. Germline V gives CDR1 SGHRS, CDR2 YFSETQ. V trimming: 0 bases; J trimming: 0 bases; junction bases outside the gene matches: 2. The CDR3 length is 15 residues.

In this sample, this clonotype turned up a few times. The chain carries TRBV11-2 and TRBJ2-3; D remains ambiguous. This CDR3 has 15 amino acids. Germline assignment: CDR1 SGHAT and CDR2 FQNNGV. The V end was cut by 1 base, the J end by 2 bases, with 10 bases between. The CDR3 DNA reads TGTGCCAGCAGCTTAGGGTCAGCTTCCACAGATACGCAGTATTTT. This translates into CASSLGSASTDTQYF.

This clonotype was seen many times. The rearrangement links TRBV12-3 or TRBV12-4 to TRBJ1-2, with TRBD1 as a possible D gene (5 bases). Trimming took off 5 bases at V and 7 bases at J, with 20 bases between the two ends. The CDR3 totals 15 residues. The CDR3 region is CASSQTGPGSGGYTF. DNA of the CDR3: TGTGCCAGCAGTCAGACGGGGCCGGGCAGCGGTGGCTACACCTTC.

In this sample, this clonotype turned up a few times. The J gene is TRBJ1-1, the V gene TRBV27; 7 nucleotides line up with TRBD1. The CDR3 extends over 13 amino acids. J lost 6 bases, V lost 2 bases, and 3 bases had no gene match. The germline CDR1 and CDR2 sequences are MNHEY and SMNVEV (reference sequence). CDR3 bases: TGTGCCAGCAGTTTAAGGGACAGCGCTGAAGCTTTCTTT. Its translation is CASSLRDSAEAFF.

This clonotype was recorded many times. The J gene is TRBJ2-1, the V gene TRBV5-1, with D unclear. Germline-derived CDR1 and CDR2 are SGHRS and YFSETQ. Between the trimmed V and J ends, which lost 3 bases and 1 base, there was a span of 14 bases. The CDR3 has 16 residues. In DNA form, the CDR3 reads TGCGCCAGCAGCTCCCCTACACTTGGGTCCTACAATGAGCAGTTCTTC. It is translated as CASSSPTLGSYNEQFF.

This clonotype came up many times. The CDR3 region is CASESTGTTGELFF. CDR3 in DNA: TGTGCCAGTGAATCGACAGGTACCACCGGGGAGCTGTTTTTT. The chain employs TRBV19 and TRBJ2-2, with a possible D match to TRBD1 (6 bases). This CDR3 contains 14 residues. The germline gives CDR1 LNHDA, CDR2 SQIVND (reference sequence). Trimming took off 8 bases at V and 4 bases at J, with 14 bases between the two ends.

This clonotype came up many times. The gene calls are TRBV20-1 and TRBJ1-1; TRBD1 aligns across 9 bases. The CDR3 is 13 amino acids. Looked up from germline, CDR1 is DFQATT and CDR2 is SNEGSKA (reference sequence). V was clipped by 5 bases and J by 5 bases; unmatched bases: 6. The chain's CDR3 is CSAGRQGGTEAFF. The CDR3 DNA reads TGCAGTGCTGGAAGACAGGGGGGAACTGAAGCTTTCTTT.

This clonotype occurred many times. This rearrangement joins TRBV4-3 to TRBJ1-2; D call uncertain. V gave up 0 bases and J gave up 0 bases, with 8 bases separating them. Germline lookup yields CDR1 LGHNA and CDR2 YSLEER. CDR3 size: 15 residues. This chain's CDR3 is CASSQDLRPNYGYTF. The DNA of the CDR3 is TGCGCCAGCAGCCAAGATCTTCGGCCTAACTATGGCTACACCTTC.

This clonotype has just a few counts. This chain links TRBV30 with TRBJ2-3; D is unclear. Germline lookup yields CDR1 GTSNPN and CDR2 SVGIG (reference sequence). This CDR3 spans 15 amino acids. Trimming took off 2 bases at V and 4 bases at J, with 16 bases between the two ends. The CDR3 DNA is TGTGCCTGGAGTTCGGATTTCATAGCTCCAGATACGCAGTATTTT. Amino acid sequence: CAWSSDFIAPDTQYF.

V and J are TRBV24-1 and TRBJ2-1; the D gene is possibly TRBD2 (6 bases). CDR3 length equals 15 residues. Germline V gene data show CDR1 as KGHDR and CDR2 as SFDVKD. The ends were cut back, 1 base at V and 9 bases at J, with 15 bases in the middle. The CDR3 is CATSDFGGSVGEQFF. For the CDR3, the DNA is TGTGCCACCAGTGATTTCGGGGGTTCGGTGGGTGAGCAGTTCTTC.

This clonotype was recorded many times. This sequence joins TRBV12-3 or TRBV12-4 and TRBJ2-3; 8 bases agree with TRBD2. The CDR3 sequence is 15 residues long. With 1 base clipped from V and 2 bases from J, the junction kept 2 bases outside the gene matches. CDR3 sequence (DNA): TGTGCCAGCAGTTTAGGACTAGCGTTCACAGATACGCAGTATTTT. This gives the protein CASSLGLAFTDTQYF.

The chain joins TRBV4-2 to TRBJ2-3, with D possibly matching TRBD1 (5 bases). Germline assignment: CDR1 LGHNA and CDR2 YNFKEQ. V dropped 5 bases and J dropped 6 bases, with 21 bases sitting between them. CDR3 length: 16 residues. The CDR3 region has the DNA TGTGCCAGCAGCTTTCGACAGCGTACCATGGTGGATACGCAGTATTTT. Translated, it gives CASSFRQRTMVDTQYF.

The chain carries TRBV5-1 and TRBJ2-3; 9 nucleotides match TRBD1. The J segment lost 2 bases and the V segment lost 7 bases, leaving 8 bases of the junction unmatched. CDR3 size: 15 residues. CDR1 is SGHRS and CDR2 is YFSETQ in the germline V gene. The CDR3: CASSGTGNPTDTQYF. Written as DNA, the CDR3 is TGCGCCAGCTCTGGGACAGGGAACCCCACAGATACGCAGTATTTT.

The chain has TRBV5-8 and TRBJ2-7; 15 bases map to TRBD2. Trimming at V came to 4 bases and at J to 3 bases, leaving 8 bases not matched to a gene. Germline-derived CDR1 and CDR2 are SGHTS and YDEGEE. This CDR3 is built from 17 residues. The CDR3 DNA sequence: TGTGCCAGCAGCCTGGTGGGACTAGCGGGGGGCGACTACGAGCAGTACTTC. Amino acid sequence: CASSLVGLAGGDYEQYF.